Each of the 32 T cell receptor beta chains below was sequenced from the same sample in a study of blood T cell repertoires in COVID-19. Produced via immunoSEQ multiplex PCR; TCRdb's table is partial and in-frame only. In the table there are over 130,000 clones, approximately 88% of which are singletons. The specimen was peripheral blood. The receptors originated from a man between 65 and 85 years old with acute or convalescent COVID-19.

V usage is TRBV2 and J usage is TRBJ2-7; TRBD1 matches at 9 bases. With 5 bases clipped from V and 4 bases from J, the junction kept 6 bases outside the gene matches. CDR3 length: 14 amino acids. Germline V CDR1 and CDR2: SNHLY, FYNNEI. In DNA form, the CDR3 reads TGTGCCAGCAGTCCCCCGGACAGGGGTTACGAGCAGTACTTC. It is translated as CASSPPDRGYEQYF.

The V call is TRBV6-2 or TRBV6-3, the J call TRBJ2-3, with D possibly TRBD2 on 6 matching bases. The CDR3 consists of 13 residues. V was clipped by 4 bases and J by 6 bases, with 11 bases between them. Germline assignment: CDR1 MNHEY and CDR2 SVGEGT. The CDR3 sequence is CASSSTSSDTQYF. As DNA, the CDR3 is TGTGCCAGCAGTTCGACTAGTTCGGATACGCAGTATTTT.

The V gene is TRBV5-1, the J gene TRBJ2-6, with unresolved D. V was pared by 3 bases and J by 0 bases, with 16 bases between. Germline loops: CDR1 SGHRS, CDR2 YFSETQ. This CDR3 has 18 amino acids. The CDR3 DNA is TGCGCCAGCAGCTCGACCTTGGCACAGCCCTCTGGGGCCAACGTCCTGACTTTC. Translating gives CASSSTLAQPSGANVLTF.

The chain couples TRBV2 to TRBJ1-2; a possible D gene is TRBD1 (6 bases). The CDR3 is made up of 14 amino acids. The germline CDR1 and CDR2 sequences are SNHLY and FYNNEI. The ends were cut back, 6 bases at V and 2 bases at J, with 13 bases in the middle. The CDR3 spells CASRVDSLNYGYTF. CDR3 coding DNA: TGTGCCAGCAGGGTGGACAGCCTGAACTATGGCTACACCTTC.

This sequence joins TRBV4-1 and TRBJ2-3, with 13 bases fitting TRBD2. Germline V gene lookup returns CDR1 MGHRA and CDR2 YSYEKL. The V gene end was trimmed by 0 bases and the J gene end by 1 base; junction bases not matched to a gene: 10. This CDR3 comprises 20 residues. CDR3 nucleotide sequence: TGCGCCAGCAGCCAAGAAGGTGGTGGGACTAGCGGGACTCGCACAGATACGCAGTATTTT. This codes for CASSQEGGGTSGTRTDTQYF.

V usage is TRBV18 and J usage is TRBJ2-1; 10 positions match TRBD1. V shed 0 bases and J 9 bases; nucleotides not matched to a gene: 5. The length of the CDR3 is 15 residues. Germline values: CDR1 KGHSH, CDR2 LQKENI. The CDR3 region is CASSPPGQGFLEQFF. For the CDR3, the DNA is TGTGCCAGCTCACCACCGGGACAGGGGTTTCTTGAGCAGTTCTTC.

The chain couples TRBV7-2 to TRBJ1-5; 10 bases map to TRBD1. This CDR3 has 15 amino acids. The ends lost 6 bases at V and 6 bases at J; junction bases unmatched: 8. Per the germline V gene, CDR1 is SGHTA and CDR2 is FQGNSA. CDR3 residues: CASRSAGTGVQPQHF. The DNA for the CDR3 is TGTGCCAGCAGATCAGCCGGGACAGGGGTTCAGCCCCAGCATTTT. The full variable domain, completed using reference TRBV7-2 and TRBJ1-5, is GAGVSQSPSNKVTEKGKDVELRCDPISGHTALYWYRQSLGQGLEFLIYFQGNSAPDKSGLPSDRFSAERTGGSVSTLTIQRTQQEDSAVYLCASRSAGTGVQPQHFGDGTRLSIL.

The chain employs TRBV5-1 and TRBJ2-1; 7 nucleotides line up with TRBD1. The V and J ends lost 6 bases and 8 bases, in that order; junction bases with no gene match: 17. The CDR3 loop spans 16 amino acids. The germline CDR1 and CDR2 sequences are SGHRS and YFSETQ. CDR3 nucleotide sequence: TGCGCCAGCACCCAACCTACAGGGGCTGCGATCGATGAGCAGTTCTTC. Translation: CASTQPTGAAIDEQFF.

J is TRBJ2-5 and V is TRBV19; 12 nucleotides agree with TRBD2. Germline trimming cut 3 bases from V and 12 bases from J; bases unmatched to any gene: 5. The CDR3 has 13 residues. Germline V gives CDR1 LNHDA, CDR2 SQIVND (reference sequence). CDR3 region: CASSMASGRAKYF. The CDR3 DNA reads as TGTGCCAGTAGTATGGCTAGCGGGAGGGCTAAGTACTTC.

The chain employs TRBV19 and TRBJ1-4; TRBD1 might be the D (6 bases). Per the germline V gene, CDR1 is LNHDA and CDR2 is SQIVND (reference sequence). Trimming stripped 1 base from V and 7 bases from J, with 10 bases between. The length of the CDR3 is 14 residues. CDR3 bases: TGTGCCAGTAGTATAGCAGGGGCCGGTGAAAAACTGTTTTTT. Translating gives CASSIAGAGEKLFF.

This clone came up many times. This sequence joins TRBV28 and TRBJ2-5; a weak D match, TRBD1 (7 bases). CDR3 size: 17 residues. Between the trimmed V and J ends, which lost 2 bases and 1 base, there was a span of 17 bases. Looked up from germline, CDR1 is MDHEN and CDR2 is SYDVKM. CDR3 in DNA: TGTGCCAGCAGTTTACCTCGCTACAGGGGAGGCCAAGAGACCCAGTACTTC. It specifies CASSLPRYRGGQETQYF.

In its sample, this clone was seen a few times. This chain uses TRBV27 with TRBJ1-4; D may be TRBD1 (5 bases). The germline V gene has CDR1 MNHEY and CDR2 SMNVEV (reference sequence). This CDR3 is 13 amino acids long. With 3 bases removed from V and 8 bases from J, the gap between germline ends came to 10 bases. CDR3 in amino acids: CASSLEGNEKLFF. DNA for the CDR3: TGTGCCAGCAGTTTGGAGGGGAACGAAAAACTGTTTTTT.

This clone has more than one count but fewer than ten. The rearrangement joins TRBV3-1 (or the pseudogene TRBV3-2) to TRBJ2-1; 13 positions match TRBD2. The germline V gene has CDR1 LGHDT and CDR2 YNNKEL (reference sequence). This CDR3 spans 16 amino acids. V lost 6 bases and J lost 5; bases outside the gene matches: 7. The DNA of the CDR3 is TGTGCCAGCAGTCGATCTGGACTAGCGGGGGACAATGAGCAGTTCTTC. It specifies CASSRSGLAGDNEQFF.

V and J are TRBV24-1 and TRBJ2-3; D is perhaps TRBD2 (5 bases). There are 16 residues in the CDR3. The V and J ends lost 1 base and 6 bases respectively, with 16 bases between them. Looked up from germline, CDR1 is KGHDR and CDR2 is SFDVKD. The chain's CDR3 is CATSDLHGDNRDTQYF. The CDR3, as DNA: TGTGCCACCAGTGATTTACACGGGGATAACCGGGATACGCAGTATTTT.

This clone was counted at least ten times. This sequence joins TRBV24-1 and TRBJ1-1, with TRBD1 matching over 7 bases. With 5 bases clipped from V and 5 bases from J, the junction kept 10 bases outside the gene matches. Germline loops: CDR1 KGHDR, CDR2 SFDVKD. The CDR3 totals 15 residues. The CDR3 DNA is TGTGCCACCAGTGGTTCAGCAGGGGGTCGGACTGAAGCTTTCTTT. Encoded protein: CATSGSAGGRTEAFF.

J is TRBJ1-2 and V is TRBV7-8, with TRBD1 identical over 10 bases. Germline assignment: CDR1 SGHVS and CDR2 FQNEAQ. The V and J ends lost 5 bases and 7 bases, in that order; junction bases with no gene match: 7. This CDR3 region has 14 residues. CDR3 sequence reads: CASSRTGGVGGYTF. CDR3 in DNA: TGTGCCAGCAGCCGGACAGGGGGAGTAGGTGGCTACACCTTC.

The V gene is TRBV7-2, the J gene TRBJ2-3; possible D gene TRBD1, 6 bases. This CDR3 is 15 amino acids long. In germline, CDR1 is SGHTA, CDR2 FQGNSA. V lost 3 bases and J lost 6, with 16 bases in between. The CDR3 protein is CASSFSRTATDTQYF. The CDR3 nucleotides read TGTGCCAGCAGCTTTTCGAGGACAGCGACGGATACGCAGTATTTT.

The rearrangement uses TRBV9 and TRBJ2-2; 9 bases are a match to TRBD2. The V gene end was trimmed by 0 bases and the J gene end by 0 bases; junction bases not matched to a gene: 6. Germline CDR1 and CDR2: SGDLS and YYNGEE. The CDR3 covers 18 residues. CDR3 amino acids: CASSVGGGRVSNTGELFF. DNA of the CDR3: TGTGCCAGCAGCGTAGGTGGCGGGAGGGTCTCGAACACCGGGGAGCTGTTTTTT.

The chain recombines TRBV7-8 with TRBJ2-5, with TRBD1 identical over 7 bases. After removal of 6 bases from V and 0 bases from J, the junction contained 4 bases not matched to a gene. In germline, CDR1 is SGHVS, CDR2 FQNEAQ. The CDR3 covers 14 residues. The DNA of the CDR3 is TGTGCCAGCAGTCCTACAGGGGACCAAGAGACCCAGTACTTC. Translated: CASSPTGDQETQYF.

The chain is built from TRBV6-5 and TRBJ1-6; D is unclear. V was pared by 8 bases and J by 1 base, with 12 bases between. Germline CDR1 reads MNHEY; CDR2 reads SVGAGI. The CDR3 is 15 amino acids. The CDR3 DNA reads TGTGCCAGCGGCCCAGTCGGGTCCTATAATTCACCCCTCCACTTT. Its protein is CASGPVGSYNSPLHF.

This clone was detected only once. The sample has other DNA sequences that encode this CDR3 too. The chain is built from TRBV5-1 and TRBJ1-5, with D perhaps TRBD1 (6 bases). V shed 0 bases and J shed 5 bases, with 9 bases lying between them. The CDR3 loop spans 14 amino acids. The germline gives CDR1 SGHRS, CDR2 YFSETQ. This CDR3 is CASSLGSGDQPQHF. The CDR3 bases are TGCGCCAGCAGCTTGGGTTCAGGGGATCAGCCCCAGCATTTT.

The table lists this clone with a few counts. Here the CDR3 reads CASSVSGTGDKYF. The CDR3 DNA is TGTGCCAGCAGTGTTTCCGGGACAGGGGATAAGTACTTC. The genes are TRBV28 and TRBJ2-7, with 10 bases aligning to TRBD1. In germline, CDR1 is MDHEN, CDR2 SYDVKM. V gave up 5 bases and J gave up 11 bases; unmatched junction bases: 9. The CDR3 is 13 amino acids. Full variable domain (missing parts from reference TRBV28 and TRBJ2-7): DVKVTQSSRYLVKRTGEKVFLECVQDMDHENMFWYRQDPGLGLRLIYFSYDVKMKEKGDIPEGYSVSREKKERFSLILESASTNQTSMYLCASSVSGTGDKYFGPGTRLTVT.

This chain uses TRBV28 with TRBJ1-1; D is undetermined. The CDR3 spans 13 residues. Trimming left V 7 bases short and J 1 base short, with 10 bases between. Germline V lookup: CDR1 MDHEN, CDR2 SYDVKM. As DNA, the CDR3 is TGTGCCAGCACCCCCGCAGGGAACACTGAAGCTTTCTTT. This translates into CASTPAGNTEAFF.

The chain links TRBV28 to TRBJ2-5; D may be TRBD1 (5 bases). This CDR3 has 11 amino acids. V was shortened by 6 bases and J by 8 bases, with 10 bases between the two germline ends. Germline V CDR1 and CDR2: MDHEN, SYDVKM. This chain's CDR3 is CASRRQGTQYF. The CDR3 region has the DNA TGTGCCAGCAGGCGCCAGGGTACCCAGTACTTC.

The chain recombines TRBV18 with TRBJ1-5; TRBD1 aligns across 7 bases. Germline V gene data show CDR1 as KGHSH and CDR2 as LQKENI. CDR3 length: 15 amino acids. V was clipped by 1 base and J by 1 base; unmatched bases: 1. CDR3 bases: TGTGCCAGCTCACCACAGGACAGGAGCAATCAGCCCCAGCATTTT. Its protein is CASSPQDRSNQPQHF.

The chain links TRBV3-1 (or the pseudogene TRBV3-2) to TRBJ2-4; 10 nucleotides agree with TRBD2. Germline V lookup: CDR1 LGHDT, CDR2 YNNKEL (reference sequence). This CDR3 comprises 13 residues. With 10 bases clipped from V and 3 bases from J, the junction kept 3 bases outside the gene matches. CDR3 amino acids: CATSGSGKNIQYF. The CDR3 DNA is TGTGCCACTAGCGGGAGTGGCAAAAACATTCAGTACTTC.

The genes are TRBV14 and TRBJ1-4; 10 bases match TRBD1. The CDR3 runs to 14 residues. After removal of 4 bases from V and 8 bases from J, the junction contained 4 bases not matched to a gene. CDR1 is SGHDN and CDR2 is FVKESK in the germline V gene. This chain's CDR3 is CASSRDRGQEKLFF. CDR3 in DNA: TGTGCCAGCAGCCGAGACAGGGGGCAGGAAAAACTGTTTTTT. The full variable domain, its missing parts supplied by reference TRBV14 and TRBJ1-4, is EAGVTQFPSHSVIEKGQTVTLRCDPISGHDNLYWYRRVMGKEIKFLLHFVKESKQDESGMPNNRFLAERTGGTYSTLKVQPAELEDSGVYFCASSRDRGQEKLFFGSGTQLSVL.

Only a few counts were recorded for this clone. This rearrangement joins TRBV19 to TRBJ1-2; no definite D call. This CDR3 is built from 14 residues. V was pared by 5 bases and J by 3 bases, with 13 bases between. From germline, CDR1 is LNHDA and CDR2 SQIVND (reference sequence). The CDR3 protein is CASSPTRVDYGYTF. CDR3 nucleotides: TGTGCCAGTAGTCCCACCCGCGTTGACTATGGCTACACCTTC.

The chain couples TRBV5-4 to TRBJ1-6, with D possibly matching TRBD1 (6 bases). The CDR3 contains 18 residues. Germline V gives CDR1 SGHNT, CDR2 YYREEE (reference sequence). Trimming took off 4 bases at V and 10 bases at J, with 27 bases between the two ends. The CDR3, as DNA: TGTGCCAGCAGCACCCGGGACACGGGGTTAGAGGTTAACTCACCCCTCCACTTT. It yields the protein CASSTRDTGLEVNSPLHF.

The chain joins TRBV6-5 to TRBJ2-1; D perhaps matches TRBD1 (5 bases). CDR1 and CDR2 (germline): MNHEY, SVGAGI. With 0 bases removed from V and 8 bases from J, the gap between germline ends came to 17 bases. The CDR3 loop spans 16 amino acids. The CDR3 protein is CASSYSQNDRIDEQFF. DNA for the CDR3: TGTGCCAGCAGTTACTCCCAAAATGACAGAATAGATGAGCAGTTCTTC.

This clone has only one observation. The chain couples TRBV5-5 to TRBJ2-7; D may be TRBD1 (5 bases). V was trimmed by 5 bases and J by 2 bases, leaving 14 bases between them. The CDR3 extends over 14 amino acids. The germline gives CDR1 SGHKS, CDR2 YYEKEE (reference sequence). DNA of the CDR3: TGTGCCAGCAGTCTTCGTGACAGAGCCTACGAGCAGTACTTC. This gives the protein CASSLRDRAYEQYF.

The chain recombines TRBV28 with TRBJ1-5, with D hard to call. V lost 7 bases, J lost 6 bases, and 10 bases lay in between. The CDR3 sequence is 12 residues long. Looked up from germline, CDR1 is MDHEN and CDR2 is SYDVKM. The CDR3 DNA reads TGTGCCAGCACCTTGGCGGGTCAGCCCCAGCATTTT. This codes for CASTLAGQPQHF.